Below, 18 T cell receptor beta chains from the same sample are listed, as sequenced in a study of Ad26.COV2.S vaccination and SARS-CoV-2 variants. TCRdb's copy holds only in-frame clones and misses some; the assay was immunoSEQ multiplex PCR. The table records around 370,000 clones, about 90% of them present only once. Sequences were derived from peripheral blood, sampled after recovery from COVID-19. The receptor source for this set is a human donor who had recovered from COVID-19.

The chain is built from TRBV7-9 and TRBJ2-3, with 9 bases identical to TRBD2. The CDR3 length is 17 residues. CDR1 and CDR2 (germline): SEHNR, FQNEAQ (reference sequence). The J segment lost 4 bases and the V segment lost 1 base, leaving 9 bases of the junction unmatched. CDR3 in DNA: TGTGCCAGCAGCTTAGGTCTACGGCTAGCGGGGTCAGATACGCAGTATTTT. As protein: CASSLGLRLAGSDTQYF.

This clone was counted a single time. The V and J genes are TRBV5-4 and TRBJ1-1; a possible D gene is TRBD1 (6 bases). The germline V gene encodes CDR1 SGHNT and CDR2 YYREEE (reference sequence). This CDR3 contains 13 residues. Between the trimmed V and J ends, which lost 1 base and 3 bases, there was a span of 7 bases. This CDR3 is CASSLSGDTEAFF. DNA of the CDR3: TGTGCCAGCAGCTTGTCAGGGGACACTGAAGCTTTCTTT.

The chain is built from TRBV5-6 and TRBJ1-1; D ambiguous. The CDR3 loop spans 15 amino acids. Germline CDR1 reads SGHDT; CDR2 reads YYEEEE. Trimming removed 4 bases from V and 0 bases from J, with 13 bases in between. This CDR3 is CASSGGRELNTEAFF. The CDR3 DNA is TGTGCCAGCAGCGGAGGTCGGGAGTTGAACACTGAAGCTTTCTTT.

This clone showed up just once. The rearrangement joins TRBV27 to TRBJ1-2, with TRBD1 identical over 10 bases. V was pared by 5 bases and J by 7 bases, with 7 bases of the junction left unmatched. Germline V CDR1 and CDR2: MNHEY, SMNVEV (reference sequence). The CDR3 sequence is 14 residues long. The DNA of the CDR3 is TGTGCCAGCAGTGTCCGACAGGGGGCGGGTGGCTACACCTTC. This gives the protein CASSVRQGAGGYTF.

CDR3 protein: CASGLVRWRTNTEAFF. The CDR3 DNA follows: TGTGCTAGTGGTTTGGTACGGTGGAGAACGAACACTGAAGCTTTCTTT. The V call is TRBV12-5, the J call TRBJ1-1; D not certain. Germline lookup yields CDR1 LGHNT and CDR2 FRNRAP. The CDR3 has 16 amino acids. Trimming took off 0 bases at V and 1 base at J, with 12 bases between the two ends. Based on the CDR3 plus reference TRBV12-5 and TRBJ1-1, the full variable domain is DARVTQTPRHKVTEMGQEVTMRCQPILGHNTVFWYRQTMMQGLELLAYFRNRAPLDDSGMPKDRFSAEMPDATLATLKIQPSEPRDSAVYFCASGLVRWRTNTEAFFGQGTRLTVV.

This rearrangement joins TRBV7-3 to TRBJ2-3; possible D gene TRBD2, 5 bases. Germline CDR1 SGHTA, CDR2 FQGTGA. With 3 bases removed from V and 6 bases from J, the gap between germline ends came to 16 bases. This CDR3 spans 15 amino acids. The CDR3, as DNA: TGTGCCAGCAGCTTCGGACTCCTTGCACCCGATACGCAGTATTTT. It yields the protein CASSFGLLAPDTQYF.

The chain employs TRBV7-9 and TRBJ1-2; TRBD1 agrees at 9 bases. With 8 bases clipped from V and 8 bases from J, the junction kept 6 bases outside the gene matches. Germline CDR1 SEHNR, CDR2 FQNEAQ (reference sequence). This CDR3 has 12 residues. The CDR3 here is CASGTGLEGYTF. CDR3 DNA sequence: TGTGCCAGCGGGACAGGGTTGGAGGGCTACACCTTC.

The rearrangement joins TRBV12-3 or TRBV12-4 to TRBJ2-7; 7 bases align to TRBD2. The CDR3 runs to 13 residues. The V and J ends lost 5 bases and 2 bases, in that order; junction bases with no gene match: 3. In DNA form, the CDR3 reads TGTGCCAGCAGTCCCGGGACTACCTACGAGCAGTACTTC. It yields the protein CASSPGTTYEQYF.

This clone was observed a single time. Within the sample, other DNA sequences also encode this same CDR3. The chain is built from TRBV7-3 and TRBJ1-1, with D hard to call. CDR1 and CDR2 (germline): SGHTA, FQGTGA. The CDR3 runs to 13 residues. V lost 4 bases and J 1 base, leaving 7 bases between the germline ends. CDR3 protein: CASSSSANTEAFF. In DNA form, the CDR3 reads TGTGCCAGCAGCTCCTCAGCGAACACTGAAGCTTTCTTT. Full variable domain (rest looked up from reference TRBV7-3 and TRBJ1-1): GAGVSQTPSNKVTEKGKYVELRCDPISGHTALYWYRQSLGQGPEFLIYFQGTGAADDSGLPNDRFFAVRPEGSVSTLKIQRTERGDSAVYLCASSSSANTEAFFGQGTRLTVV.

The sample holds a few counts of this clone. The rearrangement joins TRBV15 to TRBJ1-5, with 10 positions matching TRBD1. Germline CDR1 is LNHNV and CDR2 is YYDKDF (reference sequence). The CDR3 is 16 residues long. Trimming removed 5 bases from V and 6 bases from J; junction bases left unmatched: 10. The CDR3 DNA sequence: TGTGCCACCAGCGGATCGGGACAGGGGATCGGTCAGCCCCAGCATTTT. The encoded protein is CATSGSGQGIGQPQHF.

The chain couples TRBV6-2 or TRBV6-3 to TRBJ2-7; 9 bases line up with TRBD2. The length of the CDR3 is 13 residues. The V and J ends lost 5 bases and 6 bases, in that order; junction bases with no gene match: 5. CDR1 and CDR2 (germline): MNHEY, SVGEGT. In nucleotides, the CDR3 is TGTGCCAGCAGTGCGGGAGGGGGGAGCGAGCAGTACTTC. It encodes CASSAGGGSEQYF.

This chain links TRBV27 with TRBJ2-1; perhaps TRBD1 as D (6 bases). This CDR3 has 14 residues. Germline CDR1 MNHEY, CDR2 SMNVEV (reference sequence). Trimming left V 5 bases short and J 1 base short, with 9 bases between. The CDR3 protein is CASSKGESYNEQFF. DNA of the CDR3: TGTGCCAGCAGTAAGGGGGAGTCCTACAATGAGCAGTTCTTC.

CDR3: CASSMRGVPEQYF. The CDR3, as DNA: TGTGCCAGTAGTATGCGGGGGGTCCCCGAGCAGTACTTC. The V gene is TRBV19, the J gene TRBJ2-7; TRBD2 matches 8 bases. The junction had 4 bases not matched to a gene; V was cut back by 3 bases and J by 6 bases. The CDR3 loop spans 13 amino acids. Looked up from germline, CDR1 is LNHDA and CDR2 is SQIVND (reference sequence).

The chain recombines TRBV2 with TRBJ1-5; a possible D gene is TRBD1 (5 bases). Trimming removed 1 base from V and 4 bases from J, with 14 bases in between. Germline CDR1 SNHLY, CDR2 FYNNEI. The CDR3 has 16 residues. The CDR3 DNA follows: TGTGCCAGCAGTGAAGGGGGACGCCGGCCGAATCAGCCCCAGCATTTT. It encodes CASSEGGRRPNQPQHF.

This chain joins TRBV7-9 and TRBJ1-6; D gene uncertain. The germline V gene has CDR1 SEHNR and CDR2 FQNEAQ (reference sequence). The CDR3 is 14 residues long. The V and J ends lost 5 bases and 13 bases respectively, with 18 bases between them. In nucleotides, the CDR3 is TGTGCCAGCAGCCAACACGACGGTCGGGTTCCCCTCCACTTT. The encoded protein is CASSQHDGRVPLHF.

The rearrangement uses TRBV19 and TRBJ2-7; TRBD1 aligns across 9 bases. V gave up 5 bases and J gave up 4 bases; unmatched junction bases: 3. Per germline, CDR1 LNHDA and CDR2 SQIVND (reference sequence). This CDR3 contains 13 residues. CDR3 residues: CASSAGQGYEQYF. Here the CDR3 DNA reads TGTGCCAGTAGTGCGGGACAGGGATACGAGCAGTACTTC.

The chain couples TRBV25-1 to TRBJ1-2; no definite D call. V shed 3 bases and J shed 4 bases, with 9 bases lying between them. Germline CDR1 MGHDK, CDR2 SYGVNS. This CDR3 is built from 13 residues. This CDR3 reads CASSEGRFYGYTF. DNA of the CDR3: TGTGCCAGCAGTGAGGGGAGATTCTATGGCTACACCTTC.

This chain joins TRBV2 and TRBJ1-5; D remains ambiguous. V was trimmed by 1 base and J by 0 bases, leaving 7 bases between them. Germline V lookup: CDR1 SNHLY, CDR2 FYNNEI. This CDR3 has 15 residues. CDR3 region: CASSEERLSNQPQHF. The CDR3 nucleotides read TGTGCCAGCAGTGAAGAAAGGCTTAGCAATCAGCCCCAGCATTTT. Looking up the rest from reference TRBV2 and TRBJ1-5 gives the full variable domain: EPEVTQTPSHQVTQMGQEVILRCVPISNHLYFYWYRQILGQKVEFLVSFYNNEISEKSEIFDDQFSVERPDGSNFTLKIRSTKLEDSAMYFCASSEERLSNQPQHFGDGTRLSIL.